These T cell receptor beta chains were read from a single sample in a study of blood T cells in healthy people across ages. TCRdb independently ran MiXCR on the 5' RACE reads; one entry per CDR3 protein. The sample has more than 900,000 distinct CDR3 sequences; around 29% are singletons. These data are also associated with another study on T cells of mothers and their children.

Sample: blood. The receptors come from a woman between 35 and 50 years old in good health. CDR3s include the opening cysteine and the closing phenylalanine or tryptophan. A D gene is named only where the DNA matches it firmly. Rows may omit the clone size; those that give it use once, few, many or a size class.

>.|.|TRBJ1-5|TRBV12-3/TRBV12-4
TGTGCCAGCAGTTTAGTTGGTCAGGGAGGTGCCCAGCATTTT
CASSLVGQGGAQHF
>few|.|TRBJ2-7|TRBV29-1
TGCAGCGTTGAAGGGTTTTTTAGGGGACCGAGCTCCTACGAGCAGTACTTC
CSVEGFFRGPSSYEQYF
>.|.|TRBJ1-1|TRBV28
TGTGCCAGCAGTCGTCCCCCCGGCACTGAAGCTTTCTTT
CASSRPPGTEAFF
>.|.|TRBJ2-7|TRBV5-1
TGCGCCAGCAGCTTGTACCAGGCTGCCTTAGGGTACGAGCAGTACTTC
CASSLYQAALGYEQYF
>.|TRBD1|TRBJ2-7|TRBV20-1
TGCAGTGCTGACGACAGGGAAAGCTCCTACGAGCAGTACTTC
CSADDRESSYEQYF
>few|.|TRBJ1-4|TRBV7-2
TGTGCCAGCAGCTTAGTTGGCGGCCAGATTAATGAAAAACTGTTTTTT
CASSLVGGQINEKLFF
>.|.|TRBJ1-4|TRBV7-2
TGTGCCAGCAGTAAGGACCGCCCGGCAACTAATGAAAAACTGTTTTTT
CASSKDRPATNEKLFF
>.|TRBD1|TRBJ2-5|TRBV28
TGTGCCAGCAGTAGATTTACAGGGGCCGAGGGGACCCAGTACTTC
CASSRFTGAEGTQYF
>.|TRBD2|TRBJ2-7|TRBV20-1
TGCAGTGCTAGTGTACTAGCGGGAGGCCTCTCCTACGAGCAGTACTTC
CSASVLAGGLSYEQYF
>.|.|TRBJ1-2|TRBV7-9
TGTGCCAGCAGCTTATCAGGGATAGCTAACTATGGCTACACCTTC
CASSLSGIANYGYTF
>many|.|TRBJ2-7|TRBV7-2
TGTGCCAGCAGCTTAGGGTTGAGATGGAGGTCCTACGAGCAGTACTTC
CASSLGLRWRSYEQYF
>.|.|TRBJ2-2|TRBV4-2
TGTGCCAGCAGCCGGAGGCAGGGCGCGAACACCGGGGAGCTGTTTTTT
CASSRRQGANTGELFF
>few|.|TRBJ2-1|TRBV2
TGTGCCAGCAGGTCGAAGGGGATCGTCAATGAGCAGTTCTTC
CASRSKGIVNEQFF
>many|.|TRBJ2-7|TRBV11-1
TGTGCCAGCAGCCTGTCTTTGGACAGAACCTACGAGCAGTACTTC
CASSLSLDRTYEQYF
>many|.|TRBJ2-7|TRBV10-3
TGTGCCACCAGCAGGGAGTTAACCTACGAGCAGTACTTC
CATSRELTYEQYF
>.|TRBD1|TRBJ1-2|TRBV20-1
TGCAGTGCCCCCCGGGACAGGGGGCTCTGGTATGGCTACACCTTC
CSAPRDRGLWYGYTF
>.|.|TRBJ2-3|TRBV28
TGTGCCAGCAGCCAGACAGGAACCACAGATACGCAGTATTTT
CASSQTGTTDTQYF